Listed below are T cell receptor beta chains from one sample, sequenced in a study of cytomegalovirus exposure and HLA in healthy donors. Sequencing used immunoSEQ multiplex PCR; TCRdb keeps in-frame clones, though not all of them. Of tens of thousands of clones in the sample, 75% to 85% are singletons; the top ten hold about 30%. Material: PBMCs. Source of these receptors: a man aged 50-60 years in good health and CMV-seropositive. Both conserved end residues are part of each CDR3.

v_call	j_call	cdr3_aa
TRBV7-8	TRBJ1-4	CASSLGNRGSGEKLFF
TRBV9	TRBJ2-1	CASSGRTSGRNEQFF
TRBV7-8	TRBJ2-1	CASSHTLRGSGSLNEQFF
TRBV7-9	TRBJ2-1	CSSSLPGLAGGNEQFF
TRBV2	TRBJ1-6	CASRPGGGSYNSPLHF
TRBV2	TRBJ1-2	CATLRGPYYGYTF
TRBV27	TRBJ2-2	CASSLILRAGELFF
TRBV7-3	TRBJ2-1	CASSWGASSNEQFF
TRBV5-6	TRBJ1-2	CASSGTGQYYGYTF
TRBV5-1	TRBJ1-4	CASSLGGQSATNEKLFF
TRBV11-1	TRBJ2-7	CASSLASGLYEQYF
TRBV5-1	TRBJ2-3	CASGTSGSTDTQYF
TRBV5-4	TRBJ1-1	CASSPPDRAGEAFF
TRBV2	TRBJ2-5	CASGSGQRTQYF
TRBV27	TRBJ1-1	CASSSTRVTEAFF
TRBV30	TRBJ1-2	CAWSSAFGQERHTF
TRBV5-4	TRBJ1-3	CASSFIGTGGNTIYF
TRBV27	TRBJ2-7	CASSFRGSSYEQYF
TRBV12-5	TRBJ2-7	CASALGGTGLYEQYF
TRBV12-5	TRBJ1-4	CASGLNSGEKLFF
TRBV7-6	TRBJ2-1	CASSSRDWYNEQFF
TRBV2	TRBJ2-2	CASNHPVSKPYLTGELFF
TRBV15	TRBJ2-3	CATSRDYGPAGGSDTQYF
TRBV5-5	TRBJ2-7	CASSLVPGHYEQYF
TRBV2	TRBJ1-4	CASSETEGEKLFF
TRBV2	TRBJ2-3	CASSEGLAGNTQYF
TRBV5-1	TRBJ2-1	CASRLGTSGSNEQFF
TRBV29-1	TRBJ1-6	CSVEGTPGTDNSPLHF
TRBV5-5	TRBJ2-5	CASSLDLGQETQYF
TRBV2	TRBJ1-5	CASNTAIEPQHF
TRBV7-9	TRBJ1-3	CSSSLVAGDSGNTIYF
TRBV19	TRBJ1-5	CASSFPRQPQHF
TRBV5-5	TRBJ1-4	CASSDSRGAGEKLFF
TRBV19	TRBJ2-6	CASSSGRGGANVLTF
TRBV5-4	TRBJ2-2	CASSSLWDRGRAGELFF
TRBV9	TRBJ2-3	CASSVAGGYGTDTQYF
TRBV5-1	TRBJ2-1	CASSVTSNNEQFF